This entry features one T cell receptor beta chain sequence. These data belong to a study of blood T cell repertoires in COVID-19. Study-level background: Acute and convalescent COVID-19 samples came from the United States, Italy and Spain. The cDNA or gDNA used as material had been derived from T cells, B-cell-depleted T cells, or PBMCs.

The table came from immunoSEQ multiplex PCR; TCRdb's copy has only in-frame clones and leaves some out. The repertoire consists of about 99,000 clones, with about 87% occurring once and the leading ten covering roughly 15%. Trimming removed 5 bases from V and 2 bases from J, with 16 bases in between. The CDR3 spans 16 residues. Germline V gene lookup returns CDR1 LNHDA and CDR2 SQIVND (reference sequence). Sequenced material: peripheral blood. The receptor was derived from a man over 45 with acute or convalescent COVID-19. This sequence joins TRBV19 and TRBJ1-5; D possibly corresponds to TRBD1 (6 bases). This CDR3 reads CASSRGQLRGNQPQHF. DNA of the CDR3: TGTGCCAGTAGTCGGGGACAACTAAGGGGCAATCAGCCCCAGCATTTT. The full variable domain, in which reference TRBV19 and TRBJ1-5 provide the parts outside the CDR3, is DGGITQSPKYLFRKEGQNVTLSCEQNLNHDAMYWYRQDPGQGLRLIYYSQIVNDFQKGDIAEGYSVSREKKESFPLTVTSAQKNPTAFYLCASSRGQLRGNQPQHFGDGTRLSIL.